The following is a T cell receptor beta chain sequence with its context. V lost 0 bases to trimming and J lost 7 bases; unmatched junction nucleotides: 7. This CDR3 spans 15 amino acids. Germline V gene data show CDR1 as SGDLS and CDR2 as YYNGEE. The repertoire was sequenced with immunoSEQ multiplex PCR; TCRdb's copy has only in-frame clones and lacks some. The sample lists some 250,000 clones; 88% were seen once. These data belong to a study of Ad26.COV2.S vaccination and SARS-CoV-2 variants. Across the study: Enrollment placed the donor in the COV1001 Ad26.COV2.S trial arm.

Treatment indicated: some 20 received Ad26.COV2.S at low or high dose, single or two shots; five or six received placebo; per-sample allocation not given. All samples were drawn on day 63, counting from the first vaccine or placebo injection. The clonotype comes from a person aged 18-65 years who received the Ad26.COV2.S COVID-19 vaccine or a placebo. The sample consisted of peripheral blood, taken in a trial of Ad26.COV2.S vaccine versus placebo. The V gene is TRBV9, the J gene TRBJ1-5; 7 nucleotides match TRBD1. The CDR3 DNA reads as TGTGCCAGCAGCGTAGATCCAGGGGGTGGGCAGCCCCAGCATTTT. This codes for CASSVDPGGGQPQHF.